The clone carrying this TCR beta chain was detected a few times. Its antigen is not identified. The germline gives CDR1 SQVTM, CDR2 ANQGSEA. The V end lost 4 bases, the J end lost 10 bases, and 13 bases lay between the germline ends. This CDR3 has 11 amino acids. After isolation, RNA underwent reverse transcription to generate cDNA as the sequencing template. TCRdb's table, derived via immunoSEQ multiplex PCR, lists solely in-frame clones and lacks some. The repertoire includes 210,000 or so clones, roughly 66% of them detected once, and 0.95% to 1.5% sits in the top ten. This specimen comes from a study of CD8+ T cells in alopecia areata. Study at large: Patients in the treated group were given tofacitinib by mouth, 5 to 10 mg twice a day.

Treatment meaning: oral pan-JAK inhibitor, 5-10 mg twice daily. Study-wide findings and caveats: While patients received tofacitinib, many expanded lesional clones remained present in scalp and blood.

The genes are TRBV29-1 and TRBJ1-1; D uncertain. The origin of this receptor is a human donor with alopecia areata. The material was CD4+ T cells sorted from blood, obtained around week 44, from a patient treated with tofacitinib. The CDR3 loop reads CSVGGVNGAFF. CDR3 sequence (DNA): TGCAGCGTTGGGGGAGTGAATGGAGCTTTCTTT.